These 10 T cell receptor beta chains originate from one sample sequenced in a study of T cell responses to AZD1222 COVID-19 vaccine. Sequencing used immunoSEQ multiplex PCR; TCRdb keeps in-frame clones, though not all of them. This sample yields some 150,000 clones, of which over 85% are seen a single time; 3% to 5% belongs to the top ten. The source material was peripheral blood, sampled on day 0 of AZD1222 vaccination. These receptors were collected from an adult in good health.

This clone was observed a single time. The chain employs TRBV5-1 and TRBJ1-1; D ambiguous. The CDR3 covers 8 residues. Germline CDR1 and CDR2: SGHRS and YFSETQ. The V end was cut by 7 bases, the J end by 11 bases, with 6 bases between. For the CDR3, the DNA is TGCGCCAGCTACTCGGCTTTCTTT. Encoded protein: CASYSAFF.

The chain uses TRBV5-6 and TRBJ1-2; D may be TRBD1 (6 bases). Trimming removed 0 bases at V and 7 bases at J, with 10 bases between. CDR3 length equals 13 residues. Germline V gene data show CDR1 as SGHDT and CDR2 as YYEEEE. CDR3 residues: CASSLEAGVGYTF. The CDR3 DNA reads TGTGCCAGCAGCTTGGAGGCAGGGGTTGGCTACACCTTC.

The chain is built from TRBV18 and TRBJ1-1; 8 bases are a match to TRBD1. Germline V gene data show CDR1 as KGHSH and CDR2 as LQKENI. The CDR3 covers 15 residues. J lost 4 bases, V lost 2 bases, and 6 bases had no gene match. CDR3 DNA sequence: TGTGCCAGCTCACCAACGACAGGGGATAGCACTGAAGCTTTCTTT. It yields the protein CASSPTTGDSTEAFF.

V and J are TRBV6-2 or TRBV6-3 and TRBJ2-1; 8 nucleotides line up with TRBD1. Germline V gene sequence: CDR1 MNHEY, CDR2 SVGEGT. The CDR3 is made up of 16 amino acids. The V and J ends lost 0 bases and 5 bases, in that order; junction bases with no gene match: 6. CDR3 residues: CASSYSRQGFNNEQFF. The CDR3 DNA reads as TGTGCCAGCAGTTACTCGCGACAGGGGTTTAACAATGAGCAGTTCTTC.

The chain carries TRBV18 and TRBJ2-1; 8 bases fit TRBD2. CDR1 is KGHSH and CDR2 is LQKENI in the germline V gene. With 1 base clipped from V and 0 bases from J, the junction kept 2 bases outside the gene matches. The CDR3 consists of 16 residues. CDR3 amino acids: CASSPLSGDSYNEQFF. The CDR3 DNA reads TGTGCCAGCTCACCACTTAGCGGGGACTCCTACAATGAGCAGTTCTTC.

The chain recombines TRBV16 with TRBJ2-4, with 12 bases lining up with TRBD2. Losses at the gene ends were 3 bases for V and 16 bases for J; bases not matched to a gene: 7. The CDR3 has 13 amino acids. Germline-derived CDR1 and CDR2 are KGHSY and FQNENV. For the CDR3, the DNA is TGTGCCAGCAGCCACCTGGGACTAGCGGGCCTTTACTTC. Protein product: CASSHLGLAGLYF.

The rearrangement links TRBV27 to TRBJ1-2; D is unclear. The germline CDR1 and CDR2 sequences are MNHEY and SMNVEV (reference sequence). Trimming took off 6 bases at V and 4 bases at J, with 15 bases between the two ends. CDR3 size: 14 residues. This CDR3 reads CASSHTIWGYGYTF. In DNA form, the CDR3 reads TGTGCCAGCAGCCACACAATATGGGGCTATGGCTACACCTTC.

V is TRBV6-4 and J is TRBJ1-1; D is ambiguous. V was cut by 5 bases and J by 3 bases, with 10 bases left in between. CDR3 length: 13 amino acids. CDR1 MRHNA and CDR2 SNTAGT come from the germline V gene. The CDR3 DNA follows: TGTGCCAGCAGTATAGACGGGGACACTGAAGCTTTCTTT. Translation: CASSIDGDTEAFF.

The V and J genes are TRBV4-2 and TRBJ1-5; 9 positions match TRBD1. V gave up 0 bases and J gave up 5 bases; unmatched junction bases: 5. This CDR3 region has 16 residues. Germline V gene data show CDR1 as LGHNA and CDR2 as YNFKEQ. CDR3 coding DNA: TGTGCCAGCAGCCAAGATCGGGACAGGGTTGATCAGCCCCAGCATTTT. Amino acids: CASSQDRDRVDQPQHF.

V is TRBV5-5 and J is TRBJ2-1, with 7 bases lining up with TRBD2. CDR3 length: 15 residues. Germline CDR1 reads SGHKS; CDR2 reads YYEKEE (reference sequence). The J segment lost 5 bases and the V segment lost 0 bases, leaving 5 bases of the junction unmatched. CDR3 protein: CASSLVVGGNNEQFF. CDR3 DNA: TGTGCCAGCAGCTTGGTTGTGGGGGGGAACAATGAGCAGTTCTTC.